The sequence of this TCR beta chain was determined in a study of Ad26.COV2.S vaccination and SARS-CoV-2 variants. The germline V gene has CDR1 WNHNN and CDR2 SYGVQD (reference sequence). V shed 2 bases, J shed 3 bases, and the junction held 4 bases outside the gene matches. The CDR3 is made up of 15 amino acids. Assay: immunoSEQ multiplex PCR; the TCRdb copy retains only in-frame clones and omits some. This table holds around 300,000 clones, 85% to 90% found once. Treatment indicated: around 19 received Ad26.COV2.S at low or high dose, single or two shots; 5 received placebo; per-sample allocation not given. Following the first vaccine or placebo injection, samples were taken on day 63.

The chain couples TRBV10-1 to TRBJ2-3; 8 positions agree with TRBD1. The sequences come from peripheral blood, collected in a trial of Ad26.COV2.S vaccine versus placebo. The origin of this receptor is a person aged 18-60 years who received the Ad26.COV2.S COVID-19 vaccine or a placebo. The CDR3 bases are TGCGCCAGCAGTGAGGGACAGGGTTGGACAGATACGCAGTATTTT. Translating it yields CASSEGQGWTDTQYF.